This TCR beta chain stems from a study of cytomegalovirus exposure and HLA in healthy donors. This PCR relied on a set of 60 Vbeta primers and 13 Jbeta primers. Produced via immunoSEQ multiplex PCR; TCRdb's table is partial and in-frame only. The sample lists fewer than 180,000 clones, around 79% occurring once. This CDR3 has 13 amino acids. This sequence joins TRBV21-1 and TRBJ1-5; TRBD1 is taken as the D call from the table, unchecked against the DNA. TRBV21-1 is a recognized pseudogene. The receptor's source is a man in his fifties or sixties in good health and CMV-seropositive. Sequenced material: PBMCs. The CDR3 reads CASSIQGYQPQHF. The CDR3 bases are TGTGCCAGCAGCATACAGGGCTATCAGCCCCAGCATTTT.